This T cell receptor beta chain appears in the sequencing data of a study of post-analysis software for immune sequencing data (dated by TCRdb to the mid-2010s). Context from the whole study: Disease courses on record covered relapsing-remitting, secondary progressive and progressive-relapsing multiple sclerosis, though some patients had no subtype annotation. A subset of samples was prepared in parallel using single-end sample barcoding, then pooled and co-amplified after Illumina adapter ligation. The patient repertoires were set against eleven to twelve previously published healthy control repertoires from donors whose ages ranged from 6 to 25 years. General conclusions and limits of the study: Compared with controls, multiple sclerosis patients had significantly lower normalized Chao1 diversity, a finding suggesting substantial peripheral T-cell clonal expansion. Direct clustering with F measure revealed strong co-clustering of samples prepared in the same batch, which led to a batch-effect correction. The multiple sclerosis patient group was slightly younger than the control group.

To demonstrate the VDJtools post-analysis software, the study profiled TCR beta repertoires from the peripheral blood of about a dozen young patients with multiple sclerosis. The patients with multiple sclerosis were children and adolescents between about 6 and 15 years of age. Comment on this clonotype: Its antigen is still unknown. No much larger clone is present one base from it, and per-base qualities are unavailable.

Libraries came from PCR. Data came from an Illumina HiSeq 2500. To reduce PCR and sequencing biases, unique molecular identifiers were incorporated into the TCR beta cDNA libraries. Some 500,000 cDNA molecules were obtained per 1 to 10 million input T cells, so each molecule approximated one T cell. The same protocol used for the earlier healthy control dataset was applied to prepare and sequence the patient libraries. Samples belonging to the same batch were prepared together, multiplexed and sequenced on a shared HiSeq lane. The authors' pipeline ran thus. MIGEC handled the raw barcoded reads, throwing out single-read molecular identifier groups before consensus assembly and CDR3 extraction. VDJtools was used for post-analysis of the clonotype tables, and diversity was normalized by down-sampling every dataset to the size of the smallest sample. Repertoire overlap clustering matched CDR3 amino acid but not nucleotide sequences to correct batch-related cross-sample contamination. In-frame beta chains were kept once TCRdb had trimmed the public reads at Q25 with fastp and called clones with MiXCR. Each CDR3 protein gets just one entry, which takes the most common genes and DNA from the rows behind it. None of the V and J calls come from the authors' own analysis; TCRdb made them. The sample data list fewer than 900,000 distinct CDR3 sequences, and under 60% of these were observed just once. The ten largest clones represent approximately 4.4% of the sample.

Sequencing used blood. The clonotype originates from a girl aged 5 to 17 with multiple sclerosis.

The CDR3 here reads CASSRETWDEQFF. The bases are TGCGCCAGCAGCCGAGAAACGTGGGATGAGCAGTTCTTC. The chain is assembled from TRBV4-3 and TRBJ2-1; a confident D gene designation cannot be given. Sequences LGHNA (CDR1) and YSLEER (CDR2) are obtained from the germline V gene. V loses 4 bases, J loses 8 bases, and the germline ends lie 12 bases apart. From its cysteine to its phenylalanine, the CDR3 spans 13 amino acids. Only the CDR3 part of the read is kept: 39 bases, read in frame from the first base.